Below, 26 T cell receptor beta chains from the same sample are listed, as sequenced in a study of T-cell memory formation after mild COVID-19. MiXCR was run by TCRdb on the 5' RACE reads, yielding one entry per CDR3 protein. The table shows about 470,000 distinct CDR3 sequences, with roughly 18% occurring only once. The sequenced sample was PBMCs or a T cell subset sorted from them (not recorded which). These receptors all come from an adult woman who had mild COVID-19 (a few samples of this study predate the infection). Cell type and time point are not known.

In this sample, this clonotype turned up many times. This chain links TRBV12-3 or TRBV12-4 with TRBJ2-5, with D possibly being TRBD1 or TRBD2 (6 bases each). CDR3 length: 13 amino acids. The V gene lost 4 bases and the J gene lost 6 bases, with 12 bases spanning the gap. The CDR3 sequence is CASSSGGWQTQYF. CDR3 nucleotides: TGTGCCAGCAGTTCCGGGGGCTGGCAGACCCAGTACTTC.

The rearrangement joins TRBV29-1 to TRBJ1-1, with D tentatively TRBD1 (6 bases). The V end lost 1 base, the J end lost 1 base, and 7 bases lay between the germline ends. The length of the CDR3 is 13 residues. Germline V gene lookup returns CDR1 SQVTM and CDR2 ANQGSEA. For the CDR3, the DNA is TGCAGCGTTGAAGGGACAGCGAACACTGAAGCTTTCTTT. It encodes CSVEGTANTEAFF.

This clonotype was found a few times. The gene calls are TRBV7-8 and TRBJ1-1; no clear D gene. The germline gives CDR1 SGHVS, CDR2 FQNEAQ. The CDR3 contains 16 residues. V lost 2 bases, J lost 0 bases, and 13 bases lay in between. The CDR3 coding sequence is TGTGCCAGCAGCTTAAGCTTAGGAGGGATGAACACTGAAGCTTTCTTT. Translating gives CASSLSLGGMNTEAFF.

This chain connects TRBV12-3 or TRBV12-4 to TRBJ2-4; TRBD2 matches at 9 bases. J gave up 8 bases and V 3 bases, and 5 bases lay outside the gene matches. The CDR3 runs to 14 residues. The CDR3 region is CASSFAGGRDIQYF. In DNA form, the CDR3 reads TGTGCCAGCAGTTTCGCGGGGGGGAGGGACATTCAGTACTTC.

The CDR3 is CASSARTGGGTEAFF. The CDR3, as DNA: TGTGCCAGCAGCGCCCGGACAGGGGGCGGCACTGAAGCTTTCTTT. V is TRBV5-4 and J is TRBJ1-1; TRBD1 agrees at 11 bases. This CDR3 comprises 15 residues. Germline trimming cut 4 bases from V and 4 bases from J; bases unmatched to any gene: 6. CDR1 and CDR2 (germline): SGHNT, YYREEE (reference sequence).

This clonotype was observed a handful of times. This rearrangement joins TRBV5-6 to TRBJ2-1, with D possibly matching TRBD2 (7 bases). The germline V gene has CDR1 SGHDT and CDR2 YYEEEE. The CDR3 has 16 residues. Deletions cut 3 bases from V and 3 bases from J, with 16 bases between. CDR3: CASSSFGGGLYNEQFF. The CDR3 DNA reads as TGTGCCAGCAGCTCCTTTGGGGGGGGCCTCTACAATGAGCAGTTCTTC.

This clonotype has just a few counts. This rearrangement joins TRBV5-1 to TRBJ2-7, with TRBD2 identical over 10 bases. Per germline, CDR1 SGHRS and CDR2 YFSETQ. The CDR3 is 14 residues long. The J segment lost 4 bases and the V segment lost 5 bases, leaving 6 bases of the junction unmatched. CDR3 nucleotides: TGCGCCAGCAGTAGCGGGAGGACCCGTTACGAGCAGTACTTC. Residues: CASSSGRTRYEQYF.

This clonotype showed up just a few times. The V and J genes are TRBV9 and TRBJ2-1, with D tentatively TRBD2 (5 bases). V was clipped by 3 bases and J by 9 bases, with 16 bases between them. Germline assignment: CDR1 SGDLS and CDR2 YYNGEE. There are 14 residues in the CDR3. CDR3 sequence (DNA): TGTGCCAGCAGCGAGGGAGAGGCGGTGGGTGAGCAGTTCTTC. This translates into CASSEGEAVGEQFF.

The chain combines TRBV6-2 or TRBV6-3 with TRBJ2-7, with D unclear. With 2 bases removed from V and 4 bases from J, the gap between germline ends came to 6 bases. The CDR3 is 12 residues long. Germline loops: CDR1 MNHEY, CDR2 SVGEGT. The CDR3 nucleotides are TGTGCCAGCAGTTACGTGATATACGAGCAGTACTTC. As protein: CASSYVIYEQYF.

The CDR3 is CASSLWGVANTGELFF. CDR3 coding DNA: TGTGCCAGCAGTTTGTGGGGGGTCGCGAACACCGGGGAGCTGTTTTTT. This sequence joins TRBV27 and TRBJ2-2; tentative D call: TRBD2 (6 bases). The ends were cut back, 3 bases at V and 0 bases at J, with 11 bases in the middle. CDR1 is MNHEY, CDR2 SMNVEV, per germline (reference sequence). The CDR3 sequence is 16 residues long.

This clonotype was observed a single time. This chain uses TRBV18 with TRBJ1-1; D is unresolved. CDR1 KGHSH and CDR2 LQKENI come from the germline V gene. V lost 2 bases to trimming and J lost 1 base, with 11 bases between them. There are 15 residues in the CDR3. CDR3 loop: CASSPGRWGNTEAFF. The CDR3 coding sequence is TGTGCCAGCTCACCAGGGAGGTGGGGGAACACTGAAGCTTTCTTT.

This clonotype was counted a few times. V is TRBV9 and J is TRBJ2-5, with a tentative D call TRBD2 (5 bases). The V and J ends lost 0 bases and 4 bases respectively, with 16 bases between them. This CDR3 contains 16 residues. Germline-derived CDR1 and CDR2 are SGDLS and YYNGEE. The CDR3 coding sequence is TGTGCCAGCAGCGTAGCTAGTGTGGCAGGAGGAGAGACCCAGTACTTC. Protein product: CASSVASVAGGETQYF.

This chain connects TRBV7-9 to TRBJ2-5; D unresolved. CDR1 is SEHNR and CDR2 is FQNEAQ in the germline V gene (reference sequence). Trimming pared 5 bases from V and 0 bases from J, leaving 10 bases between. The CDR3 runs 14 residues. The CDR3 sequence: CASSLGPNQETQYF. The CDR3 bases are TGTGCCAGCAGCCTAGGACCGAACCAAGAGACCCAGTACTTC.

The rearrangement links TRBV5-1 to TRBJ2-1; D gene unclear. There are 16 residues in the CDR3. CDR1 is SGHRS, CDR2 YFSETQ, per germline. Trimming left V 1 base short and J 1 base short, with 12 bases between. The CDR3 nucleotides read TGCGCCAGCAGCTTGAGGTCTAGTAGTTCCTACAATGAGCAGTTCTTC. Its protein product is CASSLRSSSSYNEQFF.

The chain uses TRBV11-2 and TRBJ2-1, with TRBD2 matching 9 bases. Unmatched junction bases numbered 8, after V lost 6 bases and J lost 5 bases. The CDR3 runs to 15 residues. CDR1 is SGHAT and CDR2 is FQNNGV in the germline V gene. CDR3 region: CASRSIAGVHNEQFF. CDR3 coding DNA: TGTGCCAGCAGGTCGATAGCGGGAGTCCACAATGAGCAGTTCTTC. The variable domain in full, with the rest retrieved from reference TRBV11-2 and TRBJ2-1, is EAGVAQSPRYKIIEKRQSVAFWCNPISGHATLYWYQQILGQGPKLLIQFQNNGVVDDSQLPKDRFSAERLKGVDSTLKIQPAKLEDSAVYLCASRSIAGVHNEQFFGPGTRLTVL.

The V gene is TRBV21-1, the J gene TRBJ2-1. TRBV21-1 is a pseudogene locus. This CDR3 is 13 amino acids long. DNA for the CDR3: TGTGCCAGCAGCAAAGCAGAGGCACGCGAGCAGTTCTTC. Protein sequence: CASSKAEAREQFF.

V and J are TRBV12-3 or TRBV12-4 and TRBJ1-4; 8 bases are a match to TRBD1. The CDR3 spans 13 residues. J lost 12 bases, V lost 5 bases, and 8 bases had no gene match. The CDR3 DNA sequence: TGTGCCAGCAGTGTGGGACAGGTTGGGGAACTGTTTTTT. Translated: CASSVGQVGELFF.

This sequence joins TRBV4-1 and TRBJ2-4; no reliable D call. This CDR3 has 14 amino acids. The V end was cut by 0 bases, the J end by 8 bases, with 11 bases between. Germline V gene data show CDR1 as MGHRA and CDR2 as YSYEKL. CDR3 amino acids: CASSQESVSDIQYF. The CDR3 DNA reads TGCGCCAGCAGCCAAGAATCGGTCTCGGACATTCAGTACTTC.

J is TRBJ1-1 and V is TRBV18, with no clear D. The CDR3 has 14 residues. V was clipped by 0 bases and J by 2 bases, with 7 bases between them. In germline, CDR1 is KGHSH, CDR2 LQKENI. This chain's CDR3 is CASSPPPANTEAFF. The CDR3 DNA sequence: TGTGCCAGCTCACCACCGCCTGCAAACACTGAAGCTTTCTTT. Full variable domain (remainder filled in from reference TRBV18 and TRBJ1-1): NAGVMQNPRHLVRRRGQEARLRCSPMKGHSHVYWYRQLPEEGLKFMVYLQKENIIDESGMPKERFSAEFPKEGPSILRIQQVVRGDSAAYFCASSPPPANTEAFFGQGTRLTVV.

The chain carries TRBV27 and TRBJ1-1, with 7 nucleotides matching TRBD1. The germline CDR1 and CDR2 sequences are MNHEY and SMNVEV (reference sequence). Unmatched junction bases numbered 1, after V lost 3 bases and J lost 3 bases. The CDR3 covers 13 residues. CDR3 nucleotides: TGTGCCAGCAGTTTGGGACAGTACACTGAAGCTTTCTTT. It yields the protein CASSLGQYTEAFF.

The rearrangement joins TRBV30 to TRBJ1-1, with D tentatively TRBD1 (6 bases). This CDR3 comprises 14 residues. CDR1 is GTSNPN and CDR2 is SVGIG in the germline V gene (reference sequence). Between the trimmed V and J ends, which lost 2 bases and 5 bases, there was a span of 15 bases. The CDR3 sequence is CAWSSGVQGTEAFF. The CDR3 DNA follows: TGTGCCTGGAGTTCAGGGGTCCAGGGGACTGAAGCTTTCTTT.

Only a few counts were recorded for this clonotype. This chain joins TRBV4-3 and TRBJ2-5; TRBD2 matches at 9 bases. Losses at the gene ends were 0 bases for V and 5 bases for J; bases not matched to a gene: 10. Germline-derived CDR1 and CDR2 are LGHNA and YSLEER. The CDR3 has 17 residues. The CDR3 DNA is TGCGCCAGCAGCCAAGATATCGGGACTAGCCTGATGGAGACCCAGTACTTC. Protein: CASSQDIGTSLMETQYF.

This clonotype has just a few counts. The J gene is TRBJ2-2, the V gene TRBV6-4; 10 bases align to TRBD1. Germline CDR1 and CDR2: MRHNA and SNTAGT. The CDR3 has 16 amino acids. V lost 5 bases and J lost 4; bases outside the gene matches: 7. The CDR3 region has the DNA TGTGCCAGCAGTCCTCGACAGGGGGCAGCCACCGGGGAGCTGTTTTTT. Translation gives CASSPRQGAATGELFF.

The chain has TRBV12-3 or TRBV12-4 and TRBJ2-5; 9 nucleotides line up with TRBD2. The CDR3 sequence is 19 residues long. Unmatched junction bases numbered 13, after V lost 2 bases and J lost 0 bases. This CDR3 is CASSLRPAGGPLYQETQYF. The CDR3 nucleotides read TGTGCCAGCAGTTTACGACCAGCGGGGGGACCATTGTACCAAGAGACCCAGTACTTC.

The V call is TRBV12-3 or TRBV12-4, the J call TRBJ1-2, with TRBD1 as a possible D gene (5 bases). This CDR3 has 12 residues. V was pared by 9 bases and J by 4 bases, with 12 bases between. The CDR3 DNA sequence: TGTGCCAGTGAAGACAGATTCTATGGCTACACCTTC. Translating gives CASEDRFYGYTF.

This clonotype occurred a few times. This rearrangement joins TRBV7-2 to TRBJ1-1; D not certain. CDR3 size: 16 residues. Germline CDR1 reads SGHTA; CDR2 reads FQGNSA. V lost 5 bases and J 0 bases, leaving 16 bases between the germline ends. In DNA, the CDR3 is TGTGCCAGCAGCGAAAACATAGTAGCTTTGAACACTGAAGCTTTCTTT. Amino acid sequence: CASSENIVALNTEAFF.